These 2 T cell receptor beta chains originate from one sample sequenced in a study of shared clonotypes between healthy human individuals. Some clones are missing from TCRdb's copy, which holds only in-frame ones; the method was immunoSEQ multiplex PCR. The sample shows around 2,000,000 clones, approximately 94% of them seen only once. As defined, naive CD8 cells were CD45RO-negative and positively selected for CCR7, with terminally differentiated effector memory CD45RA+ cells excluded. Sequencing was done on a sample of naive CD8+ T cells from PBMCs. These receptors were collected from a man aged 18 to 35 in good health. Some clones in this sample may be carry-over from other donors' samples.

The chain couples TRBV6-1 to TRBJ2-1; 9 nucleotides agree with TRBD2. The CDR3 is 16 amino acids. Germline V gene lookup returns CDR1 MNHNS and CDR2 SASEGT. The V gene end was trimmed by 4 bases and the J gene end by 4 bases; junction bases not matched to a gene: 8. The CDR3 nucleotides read TGTGCCAGCAGTGCCCCGGGACTAGCATTTTACAATGAGCAGTTCTTC. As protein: CASSAPGLAFYNEQFF.

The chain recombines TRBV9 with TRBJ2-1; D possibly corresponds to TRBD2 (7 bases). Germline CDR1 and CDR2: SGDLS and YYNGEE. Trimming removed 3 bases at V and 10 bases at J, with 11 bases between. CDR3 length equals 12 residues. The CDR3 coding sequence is TGTGCCAGCAGCGGAGGGGGGGAAGAGCAGTTCTTC. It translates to CASSGGGEEQFF.